Sequencing of this TCR beta chain was carried out in a study of T cells in Graves' hyperthyroidism and ophthalmopathy. Amplified TCR beta CDR3 regions came from RNA transcripts. Carried out on the TCR CDR3, a first-round RT-PCR used the HTBI primer set. From the multiplex PCR reads, TCRdb called clonotypes with MiXCR, one entry per CDR3 protein. The profile covers 340,000 or so distinct CDR3 sequences, with 15% to 20% appearing a single time and 33% taken by the ten largest. No progression to ophthalmopathy during 18 months of follow-up defined stable disease. For the diagnoses, clinical symptoms, serum thyroxine and TRAb, thyroid ultrasound and orbital computed tomography were used. Study-level results: A model built on 13 V-J features separated ophthalmopathy from stable hyperthyroidism.

Germline V lookup: CDR1 MNHEY, CDR2 SMNVEV (reference sequence). The CDR3 is made up of 15 amino acids. The junction had 5 bases not matched to a gene; V was cut back by 6 bases and J by 3 bases. A note on this clonotype: Its antigen is not known.

The sample comprised blood. The J gene is TRBJ2-7, the V gene TRBV27; 13 positions match TRBD2. This receptor was identified in a man under 40 with Graves' hyperthyroidism. CDR3 region: CASSPGLAGFYEQYF. CDR3 sequence (DNA): TGTGCCAGCAGCCCGGGACTAGCGGGATTCTACGAGCAGTACTTC.